Listed below are T cell receptor beta chains from one sample, sequenced in a study of T-cell reconstitution after alpha-beta-depleted transplantation in children. TCRdb reprocessed the PCR reads with MiXCR, giving one entry per CDR3 protein. Counted here are approximately 420,000 distinct CDR3 sequences, 9.5% to 13% occurring once; the ten biggest clones make up roughly 5%. This specimen was PBMCs from the stem cell graft donor, taken from the stem cell graft. All receptors derive from a human donor who donated a stem cell graft to a child with acute myeloid leukemia. The CDR3 runs from the conserved cysteine through the conserved F or W. The D gene is left open where the match is weak. For some rows the clone size is stated as once, few or many, or as a class when expanded; others skip it.

len	v_gene	d_gene	j_gene	abundance	CDR3nt	CDR3aa
18	TRBV24-1	TRBD2	TRBJ2-2	.	TGTGCCACCAGTGACGCCGCCCTAGCGGAGGCGAACACCGGGGAGCTGTTTTTT	CATSDAALAEANTGELFF
13	TRBV5-1	.	TRBJ2-5	many	TGCGCCAGCAGTCGGCCGGAGATTGAGGCCCAGTACTTC	CASSRPEIEAQYF
13	TRBV20-1	TRBD1	TRBJ1-3	many	TGCAGTGCCCGGACAGGGGCTGGAAACACCATATATTTT	CSARTGAGNTIYF
14	TRBV15	.	TRBJ2-4	once	TGTGCCACCAGCAGAGATACGGTCCCAAACATGCAGTACTTC	CATSRDTVPNMQYF
16	TRBV6-1	TRBD1	TRBJ1-1	.	TGTGCCAGCAGTGAAGCTTCCGGACAGGGGGGAACTGAAGCTTTCTTT	CASSEASGQGGTEAFF
16	TRBV5-1	.	TRBJ1-1	.	TGCGCCAGCAGGCACTCAGGGTTGGGGCCGAACACTGAAGCTTTCTTT	CASRHSGLGPNTEAFF
15	TRBV7-8	.	TRBJ2-6	.	TGTGCCAGCAGCTTAGCGCAGGCTGGGGCCAACGTCCTGACTTTC	CASSLAQAGANVLTF
13	TRBV7-2	.	TRBJ2-1	few	TGTGCCAGCAGCACGGGGGCCAACAATGAGCAGTTCTTC	CASSTGANNEQFF
10	TRBV29-1	.	TRBJ1-3	many	TGCAGCGTCTTAGGAAACACCATATATTTT	CSVLGNTIYF
15	TRBV2	TRBD1	TRBJ1-5	few	TGTGCCAGCAGTGCCAGGGGGCTAGGCAATCAGCCCCAGCATTTT	CASSARGLGNQPQHF
16	TRBV21-1	.	TRBJ2-1	many	TGTGCCAGCAGCAAAGGGCGGACTACCGTTAACAATGAGCAGTTCTTC	CASSKGRTTVNNEQFF
14	TRBV10-3	.	TRBJ1-2	.	TGTGCCATCAGTGAGTCGGGGGGAACCTATGGCTACACCTTC	CAISESGGTYGYTF
14	TRBV4-1	.	TRBJ2-7	.	TGCGCCAGCAGCTCGGCGGCAGGACCCTTCGAGCAGTACTTC	CASSSAAGPFEQYF
16	TRBV7-2	TRBD2	TRBJ2-7	.	TGTGCCAGCAGCTGGGATAGCGGGAGACCCACCTACGAGCAGTACTTC	CASSWDSGRPTYEQYF
12	TRBV5-1	TRBD1	TRBJ2-3	.	TGCGCCAGCAGACAGGGGGTTGATACGCAGTATTTT	CASRQGVDTQYF
21	TRBV5-1	.	TRBJ2-1	.	TGCGCCAGCAGCTTGGCCCCCTCTTATCGTGACTCAGCTGTCGGTTACAATGAGCAGTTCTTC	CASSLAPSYRDSAVGYNEQFF
14	TRBV7-2	.	TRBJ1-1	many	TGTGCCAGCAGCCAAGGTGGGGTGGGCACTGAAGCTTTCTTT	CASSQGGVGTEAFF
13	TRBV6-5	.	TRBJ1-2	few	TGTGCCAGCAGTCCTGGACTCAACTATGGCTACACCTTC	CASSPGLNYGYTF
13	TRBV20-1	TRBD1	TRBJ2-1	few	TGCAGTGCTAGAGGATTTTGGACAGGAGAGCAGTTCTTC	CSARGFWTGEQFF
14	TRBV21-1	.	TRBJ1-2	few	TGTGCCAGCAGCAAAGGGACGGCGAGCAATGGCTACACCTTC	CASSKGTASNGYTF
14	TRBV7-8	.	TRBJ2-7	many	TGTGCCAGCAGCTTAGCCGGGGCCACCTACGAGCAGTACTTC	CASSLAGATYEQYF
14	TRBV12-3/TRBV12-4	.	TRBJ1-1	.	TGTGCCAGCAGCCCCAGACAGGAAATCACTGAAGCTTTCTTT	CASSPRQEITEAFF
18	TRBV9	TRBD2	TRBJ2-2	many	TGTGCCAGCAGCTACGGGCTAGCGGGATTGGAAGCCACCGGGGAGCTGTTTTTT	CASSYGLAGLEATGELFF
13	TRBV29-1	.	TRBJ1-1	.	TGCAGCGTTGAAGACCCCCGGGGCACTGAAGCTTTCTTT	CSVEDPRGTEAFF
14	TRBV6-5	.	TRBJ1-1	.	TGTGCCAGCAGTTCGCAAACAGTGAACACTGAAGCTTTCTTT	CASSSQTVNTEAFF
16	TRBV11-2	TRBD2	TRBJ2-3	.	TGTGCCAGCAGCAAACGGACTAGCGGTAGCACAGATACGCAGTATTTT	CASSKRTSGSTDTQYF
17	TRBV5-6	TRBD1	TRBJ2-3	.	TGTGCCAGCAGCTTGCCCCGGACAGGGAAGGGGACAGATACGCAGTATTTT	CASSLPRTGKGTDTQYF
12	TRBV12-3/TRBV12-4	.	TRBJ2-1	few	TGTGCCAGCAGTTTCGTGGAAAATGAGCAGTTCTTC	CASSFVENEQFF
15	TRBV9	TRBD1	TRBJ1-1	many	TGTGCCAGCAGCGGCGGACAGGCCGCTAACACTGAAGCTTTCTTT	CASSGGQAANTEAFF
14	TRBV12-3/TRBV12-4	.	TRBJ1-2	.	TGTGCCAGCAGTTTAACACAGCTAAGGATTGGCTACACCTTC	CASSLTQLRIGYTF
14	TRBV6-1	TRBD1	TRBJ2-4	few	TGTGCCAGCAGTGACCGGGACAGAGGAAACATTCAGTACTTC	CASSDRDRGNIQYF
14	TRBV27	.	TRBJ1-6	few	TGTGCCAGCAGTGACATGTCTGTGGATTCACCCCTCCACTTT	CASSDMSVDSPLHF
14	TRBV20-1	TRBD2	TRBJ2-1	few	TGCAGTGCTAGGGCTAGCGGGAGCGAAAGTGAGCAGTTCTTC	CSARASGSESEQFF
14	TRBV7-3	.	TRBJ2-2	.	TGTGCCAGCAGCTTAAAACCTCTTACCGGGGAGCTGTTTTTT	CASSLKPLTGELFF
16	TRBV5-1	.	TRBJ2-1	few	TGCGCCAGCAGCTTGGTTCCCGGGGTTTCCTACAATGAGCAGTTCTTC	CASSLVPGVSYNEQFF
15	TRBV5-1	.	TRBJ1-4	many	TGCGCCAGCAGCCATTCTTCAGGGGATCCTGAAAAACTGTTTTTT	CASSHSSGDPEKLFF
14	TRBV6-1	.	TRBJ2-1	few	TGTGCCAGCAGTGAACCTGGGCAGTACAATGAGCAGTTCTTC	CASSEPGQYNEQFF
16	TRBV20-1	TRBD1	TRBJ1-5	few	TGCAGTGCTACGGACAGGCACAGTTATAGCAATCAGCCCCAGCATTTT	CSATDRHSYSNQPQHF
14	TRBV15	.	TRBJ2-3	.	TGTGCCACCAGCAGAGAACTTTCCTCGGATACGCAGTATTTT	CATSRELSSDTQYF
13	TRBV5-1	.	TRBJ2-2	.	TGCGCCAGCAACTTGGAGGACACCGGGGAGCTGTTTTTT	CASNLEDTGELFF
15	TRBV6-2/TRBV6-3	TRBD2	TRBJ2-1	many	TGTGCCAGCAGTAAAGACGGACTAGCGGAGAATGAGCAGTTCTTC	CASSKDGLAENEQFF
14	TRBV5-5	TRBD1	TRBJ1-1	few	TGTGCCAGCAGCATGACAGGGGACGACACTGAAGCTTTCTTT	CASSMTGDDTEAFF
14	TRBV2	.	TRBJ2-1	many	TGTGCCAGCAGGCCGGACTCGGCCTACAATGAGCAGTTCTTC	CASRPDSAYNEQFF
15	TRBV6-1	.	TRBJ2-5	.	TGTGCCAGCAGTCCCCGGGCAGGGAACGCAGAGACCCAGTACTTC	CASSPRAGNAETQYF
18	TRBV5-1	.	TRBJ2-7	few	TGCGCCAGCAGCTTGGGTCTAAGACGGGACACCTTGCCCTACGAGCAGTACTTC	CASSLGLRRDTLPYEQYF
18	TRBV9	TRBD1	TRBJ1-4	few	TGTGCCAGCAGCGCAGAGGGGACGCCGGGACAGGGCAATGAAAAACTGTTTTTT	CASSAEGTPGQGNEKLFF
14	TRBV20-1	.	TRBJ1-1	few	TGCAGTGCTAGCGGATACGTCGGCGCCCGTGAAGCTTTCTTT	CSASGYVGAREAFF
16	TRBV12-3/TRBV12-4	TRBD2	TRBJ2-5	.	TGTGCCAGCAGGGGATCTAGCGGGTGGCTTCAAGAGACCCAGTACTTC	CASRGSSGWLQETQYF
16	TRBV7-3	TRBD2	TRBJ2-5	.	TGTGCCAGCGGCTCCTGGACTAGCGGGTATCAAGAGACCCAGTACTTC	CASGSWTSGYQETQYF
13	TRBV20-1	.	TRBJ1-1	.	TGCTGTGCTAGGAGCGGCGGGAACACTGAAGCTTTCTTT	CCARSGGNTEAFF
13	TRBV5-1	.	TRBJ2-5	few	TGCGCCAGCAGCTTTGGAGTCCAAGAGACCCAGTACTTC	CASSFGVQETQYF
15	TRBV4-3	.	TRBJ2-7	.	TGCGCCAGCAGCCAAGATCGGTCAATGGGATACGAGCAGTACTTC	CASSQDRSMGYEQYF